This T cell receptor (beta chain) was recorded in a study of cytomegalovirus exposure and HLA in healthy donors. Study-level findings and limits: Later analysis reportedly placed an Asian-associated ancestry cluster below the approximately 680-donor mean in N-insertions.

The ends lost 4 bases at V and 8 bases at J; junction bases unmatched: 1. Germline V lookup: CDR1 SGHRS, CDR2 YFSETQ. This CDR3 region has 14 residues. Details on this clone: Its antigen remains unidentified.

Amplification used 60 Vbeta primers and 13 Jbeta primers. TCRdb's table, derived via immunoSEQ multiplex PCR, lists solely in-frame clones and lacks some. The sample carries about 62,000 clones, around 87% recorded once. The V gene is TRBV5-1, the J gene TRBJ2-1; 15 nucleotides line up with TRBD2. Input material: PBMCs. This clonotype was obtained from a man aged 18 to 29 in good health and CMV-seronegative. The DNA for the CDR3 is TGCGCCAGCAGCGGGACTAGCGGGGGGTATGAGCAGTTCTTC. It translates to CASSGTSGGYEQFF.